Below are 26 T cell receptor beta chains sequenced from a single sample in a study of pediatric ulcerative colitis. Produced via immunoSEQ multiplex PCR; TCRdb's table is partial and in-frame only. The data hold some 57,000 clones, with 85% to 90% observed a single time. Sequencing input: blood. The receptors derive from a boy younger than 18 who was a control in a study of pediatric ulcerative colitis.

The chain links TRBV2 to TRBJ1-2; TRBD1 agrees at 7 bases. The CDR3 covers 14 residues. Germline CDR1 reads SNHLY; CDR2 reads FYNNEI. V lost 6 bases to trimming and J lost 5 bases; unmatched junction nucleotides: 9. The CDR3 region has the DNA TGTGCCAGCAGGGCCGGGACAGACAGTTATGGCTACACCTTC. Protein: CASRAGTDSYGYTF. Looking up the rest from reference TRBV2 and TRBJ1-2 gives the full variable domain: EPEVTQTPSHQVTQMGQEVILRCVPISNHLYFYWYRQILGQKVEFLVSFYNNEISEKSEIFDDQFSVERPDGSNFTLKIRSTKLEDSAMYFCASRAGTDSYGYTFGSGTRLTVV.

The rearrangement joins TRBV29-1 to TRBJ2-3; 15 bases agree with TRBD2. Germline V gives CDR1 SQVTM, CDR2 ANQGSEA. Trimming took 7 bases from V and 2 from J; bases not matched to a gene: 4. The CDR3 runs 15 residues. The CDR3 DNA reads TGCAGCGCCGGGACTAGCGGGGGGCTCACAGATACGCAGTATTTT. Amino acids: CSAGTSGGLTDTQYF.

The chain uses TRBV28 and TRBJ2-5; 14 nucleotides align to TRBD2. The junction had 7 bases not matched to a gene; V was cut back by 6 bases and J by 4 bases. The CDR3 totals 16 residues. Looked up from germline, CDR1 is MDHEN and CDR2 is SYDVKM. The chain's CDR3 is CASSLGLAGDLETQYF. The CDR3 DNA reads TGTGCCAGCAGCCTGGGACTAGCGGGAGACCTAGAGACCCAGTACTTC.

The chain couples TRBV9 to TRBJ2-3, with TRBD2 matching 8 bases. This CDR3 is built from 16 residues. Germline V gives CDR1 SGDLS, CDR2 YYNGEE. J gave up 0 bases and V 8 bases, and 11 bases lay outside the gene matches. The CDR3 here is CASSSGALLSTDTQYF. In DNA, the CDR3 is TGTGCCAGTAGTAGCGGGGCCCTATTGAGCACAGATACGCAGTATTTT.

The chain couples TRBV4-2 to TRBJ1-1; D is possibly TRBD1 (5 bases). V was cut by 2 bases and J by 5 bases, with 12 bases left in between. Per the germline V gene, CDR1 is LGHNA and CDR2 is YNFKEQ. The CDR3 contains 14 residues. For the CDR3, the DNA is TGTGCCAGCAGCCAAAGGGGATGGGGGACTGAAGCTTTCTTT. Its protein product is CASSQRGWGTEAFF.

CDR3 DNA: TGTGCCAGCAGTTACGAAGGGGGCTTTAACACTGAAGCTTTCTTT. This gives the protein CASSYEGGFNTEAFF. The chain links TRBV6-6 to TRBJ1-1, with 7 bases lining up with TRBD1. CDR3 length equals 15 residues. Trimming took 2 bases from V and 2 from J; bases not matched to a gene: 5. Germline CDR1 and CDR2: MNHNY and SVGAGI (reference sequence).

Only a few counts were recorded for this clone. This rearrangement joins TRBV9 to TRBJ1-5; 7 bases line up with TRBD1. In germline, CDR1 is SGDLS, CDR2 YYNGEE. This CDR3 contains 15 residues. The V and J ends lost 4 bases and 3 bases, in that order; junction bases with no gene match: 7. CDR3 sequence (DNA): TGTGCCAGCAGCAGGGGACAGCTCTTCAATCAGCCCCAGCATTTT. Protein sequence: CASSRGQLFNQPQHF.

In this sample, this clone turned up once. The V and J genes are TRBV7-9 and TRBJ2-5, with 9 bases aligning to TRBD2. V lost 0 bases and J lost 4; bases outside the gene matches: 0. The CDR3 extends over 14 amino acids. Germline loops: CDR1 SEHNR, CDR2 FQNEAQ (reference sequence). CDR3 nucleotide sequence: TGTGCCAGCAGCTTAGCAGCGGGAGGAGAGACCCAGTACTTC. The encoded protein is CASSLAAGGETQYF.

This chain joins TRBV27 and TRBJ1-4; a possible D gene is TRBD1 (5 bases). Germline CDR1 and CDR2: MNHEY and SMNVEV (reference sequence). The V end was cut by 5 bases, the J end by 0 bases, with 10 bases between. The CDR3 is made up of 15 amino acids. The CDR3 loop reads CASSAGHSTNEKLFF. Written as DNA, the CDR3 is TGTGCCAGCAGTGCAGGGCACTCAACTAATGAAAAACTGTTTTTT.

The chain couples TRBV28 to TRBJ2-2, with D tentatively TRBD1 (5 bases). Per the germline V gene, CDR1 is MDHEN and CDR2 is SYDVKM. V shed 5 bases and J shed 7 bases, with 17 bases lying between them. The CDR3 is 15 residues long. CDR3 in amino acids: CASSLSAGPVGELFF. For the CDR3, the DNA is TGTGCCAGCAGTCTGTCGGCAGGGCCGGTCGGGGAGCTGTTTTTT.

This chain links TRBV7-2 with TRBJ2-3; no clear D gene. V lost 4 bases and J lost 4, with 9 bases in between. CDR3 length: 13 amino acids. Germline CDR1 and CDR2: SGHTA and FQGNSA. The CDR3 reads CASSSPFADTQYF. The CDR3 region has the DNA TGTGCCAGCAGCTCCCCGTTTGCAGATACGCAGTATTTT.

This clone was seen once. The genes are TRBV5-1 and TRBJ1-1, with unresolved D. This CDR3 has 15 residues. Germline V CDR1 and CDR2: SGHRS, YFSETQ. The V end lost 4 bases, the J end lost 1 base, and 14 bases lay between the germline ends. CDR3 in DNA: TGCGCCAGCAGCCCTGGTGGGGATGCGAACACTGAAGCTTTCTTT. Translated, it gives CASSPGGDANTEAFF.

The genes are TRBV2 and TRBJ2-5; TRBD2 aligns across 7 bases. Germline V lookup: CDR1 SNHLY, CDR2 FYNNEI. The junction had 9 bases not matched to a gene; V was cut back by 1 base and J by 1 base. The CDR3 runs 17 residues. This chain's CDR3 is CASSEVLGEGRQETQYF. The CDR3 DNA reads TGTGCCAGCAGTGAAGTTTTGGGGGAGGGCCGCCAAGAGACCCAGTACTTC.

The chain uses TRBV27 and TRBJ2-2; D gene uncertain. Looked up from germline, CDR1 is MNHEY and CDR2 is SMNVEV (reference sequence). Trimming cost V 1 base and J 2 bases, with 5 bases left between them. This CDR3 contains 14 residues. The CDR3 protein is CASSLWQNTGELFF. The CDR3, as DNA: TGTGCCAGCAGTTTATGGCAAAACACCGGGGAGCTGTTTTTT.

This rearrangement joins TRBV7-2 to TRBJ1-2, with unresolved D. Germline lookup yields CDR1 SGHTA and CDR2 FQGNSA. Trimming removed 2 bases from V and 5 bases from J, with 12 bases in between. This CDR3 contains 14 residues. The CDR3 protein is CASSLRNSHYGYTF. The CDR3 DNA follows: TGTGCCAGCAGCTTAAGGAACAGCCATTATGGCTACACCTTC. Combining the CDR3 with reference TRBV7-2 and TRBJ1-2 gives the whole variable domain GAGVSQSPSNKVTEKGKDVELRCDPISGHTALYWYRQSLGQGLEFLIYFQGNSAPDKSGLPSDRFSAERTGGSVSTLTIQRTQQEDSAVYLCASSLRNSHYGYTFGSGTRLTVV.

The CDR3 protein is CASSPLSTDTQYF. The CDR3 nucleotides read TGTGCCAGCTCACCACTCTCCACAGATACGCAGTATTTT. The chain employs TRBV18 and TRBJ2-3, with D uncertain. Trimming left V 1 base short and J 2 bases short, with 4 bases between. The CDR3 runs 13 residues. Germline CDR1 is KGHSH and CDR2 is LQKENI.

This chain joins TRBV10-3 and TRBJ1-4; no clear D gene. Germline V gene lookup returns CDR1 ENHRY and CDR2 SYGVKD. V was shortened by 4 bases and J by 7 bases, with 16 bases between the two germline ends. The CDR3 contains 15 residues. The CDR3 protein is CAISAREIPVEKLFF. The CDR3 nucleotides are TGTGCCATCAGTGCCCGGGAGATCCCTGTTGAAAAACTGTTTTTT.

The genes are TRBV10-3 and TRBJ2-3; 7 nucleotides align to TRBD1. The CDR3 is made up of 15 amino acids. CDR1 ENHRY and CDR2 SYGVKD come from the germline V gene. The V and J ends lost 5 bases and 0 bases, in that order; junction bases with no gene match: 5. The CDR3 region is CAISQSGQSTDTQYF. CDR3 DNA sequence: TGTGCCATCAGTCAATCGGGACAGAGCACAGATACGCAGTATTTT.

The chain has TRBV10-3 and TRBJ1-1, with D unresolved. V was clipped by 4 bases and J by 1 base, with 10 bases between them. This CDR3 has 14 residues. Per the germline V gene, CDR1 is ENHRY and CDR2 is SYGVKD. The CDR3 coding sequence is TGTGCCATCAGTGTAGATTCGGGGAACACTGAAGCTTTCTTT. This sequence encodes CAISVDSGNTEAFF.

The chain uses TRBV6-1 and TRBJ2-6; 9 positions agree with TRBD1. The CDR3 contains 15 residues. Germline V gene sequence: CDR1 MNHNS, CDR2 SASEGT. V lost 8 bases and J lost 3; bases outside the gene matches: 5. CDR3 in amino acids: CASGTGLDGANVLTF. The CDR3 DNA follows: TGTGCCAGCGGGACAGGGTTGGATGGGGCCAACGTCCTGACTTTC.

V and J are TRBV5-6 and TRBJ1-2, with 7 bases that match TRBD1. The J segment lost 0 bases and the V segment lost 4 bases, leaving 9 bases of the junction unmatched. The CDR3 is 16 residues long. Germline loops: CDR1 SGHDT, CDR2 YYEEEE. The CDR3 nucleotides read TGTGCCAGCAGCCCTATAGACAGGGCCTCTAACTATGGCTACACCTTC. Translation gives CASSPIDRASNYGYTF. Variable domain in full (rest from reference TRBV5-6 and TRBJ1-2): DAGVTQSPTHLIKTRGQQVTLRCSPKSGHDTVSWYQQALGQGPQFIFQYYEEEERQRGNFPDRFSGHQFPNYSSELNVNALLLGDSALYLCASSPIDRASNYGYTFGSGTRLTVV.

The chain recombines TRBV7-3 with TRBJ2-1, with D uncertain. Germline V gene lookup returns CDR1 SGHTA and CDR2 FQGTGA. The ends were cut back, 5 bases at V and 0 bases at J, with 11 bases in the middle. This CDR3 is built from 15 residues. CDR3 region: CASSLDEGSYNEQFF. The CDR3 coding sequence is TGTGCCAGCAGCCTCGATGAAGGCTCCTACAATGAGCAGTTCTTC.

This clone is a singleton in its sample. The chain uses TRBV7-2 and TRBJ2-7; 11 bases are shared with TRBD2. Germline V gene lookup returns CDR1 SGHTA and CDR2 FQGNSA. The CDR3 is made up of 15 amino acids. The junction had 6 bases not matched to a gene; V was cut back by 5 bases and J by 3 bases. The CDR3 loop is CASSPIAGGRYEQYF. In DNA, the CDR3 is TGTGCCAGCAGCCCCATAGCGGGGGGGCGCTACGAGCAGTACTTC.

This clone has a single count. The chain carries TRBV4-3 and TRBJ2-7; 9 bases fit TRBD1. V trimming: 4 bases; J trimming: 3 bases; junction bases outside the gene matches: 7. Germline CDR1 LGHNA, CDR2 YSLEER. The CDR3 runs to 15 residues. The CDR3 DNA reads TGCGCCAGCAGCCTGTGGACAGGGGAAATCTACGAGCAGTACTTC. Protein product: CASSLWTGEIYEQYF.

The V call is TRBV7-3, the J call TRBJ2-3; the match to TRBD2 covers 14 bases. The CDR3 runs 18 residues. Per germline, CDR1 SGHTA and CDR2 FQGTGA. The trim removed 1 base at V and 4 bases at J, leaving 7 bases unmatched. DNA of the CDR3: TGTGCCAGCAGCTTAAGGGGACTAGCGGGAGCTCGGTCAGATACGCAGTATTTT. Translation: CASSLRGLAGARSDTQYF.

This chain joins TRBV4-2 and TRBJ2-1; D call uncertain. CDR3 length equals 16 residues. V gave up 4 bases and J gave up 1 base, with 14 bases separating them. Germline loops: CDR1 LGHNA, CDR2 YNFKEQ. The CDR3 loop is CASSLPPVKSYNEQFF. The CDR3 nucleotides are TGTGCCAGCAGCCTTCCCCCGGTCAAGTCCTACAATGAGCAGTTCTTC.